Listed below are T cell receptor beta chains from one sample, sequenced in a study of blood T cells in healthy people across ages. TCRdb passed the 5' RACE reads through MiXCR, listing each CDR3 protein once. The table records over 1,500,000 distinct CDR3 sequences, around 42% of them present only once. Sequencing used blood. The source is a human donor in good health. CDR3s include the opening cysteine and the closing phenylalanine or tryptophan. The D gene is left open where the match is weak. Expanded clones are given a class, and other clones once, few, many or no size at all.

v_gene: TRBV7-2; j_gene: TRBJ2-1; d_gene: .; abundance: .; CDR3aa: CASNSDSYYNEQFF; CDR3nt: TGTGCCAGCAACTCCGACAGTTACTACAATGAGCAGTTCTTC
v_gene: TRBV10-2; j_gene: TRBJ2-1; d_gene: .; abundance: .; CDR3aa: CASSGWEYEQFF; CDR3nt: TGCGCCAGCAGTGGGTGGGAGTATGAGCAGTTCTTC
v_gene: TRBV12-3/TRBV12-4; j_gene: TRBJ2-3; d_gene: TRBD2; abundance: few; CDR3aa: CASSSSGEVSDTQYF; CDR3nt: TGTGCCAGCAGTTCCAGCGGGGAGGTGTCAGATACGCAGTATTTT
v_gene: TRBV5-1; j_gene: TRBJ2-1; d_gene: TRBD2; abundance: few; CDR3aa: CASSTGTSGEYNEQFF; CDR3nt: TGCGCCAGCAGTACAGGGACTAGCGGGGAATACAATGAGCAGTTCTTC
v_gene: TRBV29-1; j_gene: TRBJ1-1; d_gene: .; abundance: .; CDR3aa: CSGYSLNTEAFF; CDR3nt: TGCAGCGGCTACAGTCTGAACACTGAAGCTTTCTTT
v_gene: TRBV7-2; j_gene: TRBJ1-5; d_gene: TRBD1; abundance: .; CDR3aa: CAGSTKTGIFNQPQHF; CDR3nt: TGTGCCGGCAGCACCAAGACAGGGATCTTCAATCAGCCCCAGCATTTT
v_gene: TRBV20-1; j_gene: TRBJ2-1; d_gene: .; abundance: .; CDR3aa: CSPSSADEQFF; CDR3nt: TGCAGTCCCTCGTCTGCTGATGAGCAGTTCTTC
v_gene: TRBV29-1; j_gene: TRBJ2-3; d_gene: TRBD1; abundance: once; CDR3aa: CSVQRDRGTDTQYF; CDR3nt: TGCAGCGTCCAGAGGGACAGGGGGACAGATACGCAGTATTTT
v_gene: TRBV29-1; j_gene: TRBJ2-1; d_gene: .; abundance: few; CDR3aa: CSVEDLGGPNEQFF; CDR3nt: TGCAGCGTTGAAGATCTGGGGGGCCCGAATGAGCAGTTCTTC
v_gene: TRBV20-1; j_gene: TRBJ2-5; d_gene: .; abundance: .; CDR3aa: CSAPIPGRHEETQYF; CDR3nt: TGCAGTGCGCCTATTCCGGGCCGTCACGAGGAGACCCAGTACTTC
v_gene: TRBV6-2/TRBV6-3; j_gene: TRBJ2-5; d_gene: .; abundance: .; CDR3aa: CASSSRITVYQETQYF; CDR3nt: TGTGCCAGCAGTTCCCGAATTACAGTGTACCAAGAGACCCAGTACTTC
v_gene: TRBV29-1; j_gene: TRBJ1-1; d_gene: .; abundance: .; CDR3aa: CSVLMGRAFF; CDR3nt: TGCAGCGTTTTAATGGGTAGAGCTTTCTTT
v_gene: TRBV3-1; j_gene: TRBJ1-2; d_gene: TRBD1; abundance: .; CDR3aa: CASSQRDRGVGYTF; CDR3nt: TGTGCCAGCAGCCAAAGGGACAGGGGAGTTGGCTACACCTTC
v_gene: TRBV7-6; j_gene: TRBJ2-6; d_gene: .; abundance: few; CDR3aa: CASSPSDSHRGANVLTF; CDR3nt: TGTGCCAGCAGCCCCTCGGACAGCCATCGTGGGGCCAACGTCCTGACTTTC
v_gene: TRBV11-2; j_gene: TRBJ2-3; d_gene: .; abundance: few; CDR3aa: CASSLEEGGPDTQYF; CDR3nt: TGTGCCAGCAGCTTAGAAGAAGGTGGGCCAGATACGCAGTATTTT
v_gene: TRBV29-1; j_gene: TRBJ2-3; d_gene: TRBD1; abundance: .; CDR3aa: CSVSRTGRTDTQYF; CDR3nt: TGCAGCGTATCTAGGACAGGCCGCACAGATACGCAGTATTTT
v_gene: TRBV7-2; j_gene: TRBJ2-7; d_gene: .; abundance: few; CDR3aa: CASSLAGGPREQYF; CDR3nt: TGTGCCAGCAGCTTAGCGGGGGGGCCGAGGGAGCAGTACTTC
v_gene: TRBV20-1; j_gene: TRBJ2-3; d_gene: .; abundance: few; CDR3aa: CSAKGGRTDTQYF; CDR3nt: TGCAGTGCCAAAGGGGGTCGCACAGATACGCAGTATTTT
v_gene: TRBV7-2; j_gene: TRBJ1-6; d_gene: TRBD1; abundance: .; CDR3aa: CASSKRTGTNSPLHF; CDR3nt: TGTGCCAGCAGCAAAAGGACAGGGACCAATTCACCCCTCCACTTT
v_gene: TRBV7-2; j_gene: TRBJ2-5; d_gene: .; abundance: .; CDR3aa: CASSLPSGHETQYF; CDR3nt: TGTGCCAGCAGCTTACCGTCTGGTCACGAGACCCAGTACTTC
v_gene: TRBV11-1; j_gene: TRBJ2-1; d_gene: .; abundance: .; CDR3aa: CASSDPWGRNEQFF; CDR3nt: TGTGCCAGCAGCGATCCTTGGGGACGCAATGAGCAGTTCTTC
v_gene: TRBV28; j_gene: TRBJ1-2; d_gene: .; abundance: .; CDR3aa: CASRISSAGWGYTF; CDR3nt: TGTGCCAGCAGAATAAGTTCGGCAGGGTGGGGCTACACCTTC
v_gene: TRBV20-1; j_gene: TRBJ1-1; d_gene: TRBD1; abundance: .; CDR3aa: CSALGQGVTTEAFF; CDR3nt: TGCAGTGCCCTCGGACAGGGGGTTACAACTGAAGCTTTCTTT
v_gene: TRBV6-2/TRBV6-3; j_gene: TRBJ2-3; d_gene: .; abundance: .; CDR3aa: CASSMDFPSTGTQYF; CDR3nt: TGTGCCAGCAGCATGGACTTTCCGAGCACAGGTACGCAGTATTTT
v_gene: TRBV5-6; j_gene: TRBJ1-1; d_gene: .; abundance: .; CDR3aa: CASTTLGGNTEAFF; CDR3nt: TGTGCCAGCACCACCTTAGGAGGGAACACTGAAGCTTTCTTT
v_gene: TRBV7-9; j_gene: TRBJ2-7; d_gene: TRBD1; abundance: few; CDR3aa: CASSLNRGRLDEQYF; CDR3nt: TGTGCCAGCAGCTTAAACAGGGGCCGTCTGGACGAGCAGTACTTC
v_gene: TRBV20-1; j_gene: TRBJ2-5; d_gene: TRBD1; abundance: few; CDR3aa: CSAIIRGLSLVETQYF; CDR3nt: TGCAGTGCTATCATAAGGGGGCTATCGTTGGTAGAGACCCAGTACTTC
v_gene: TRBV20-1; j_gene: TRBJ2-3; d_gene: TRBD2; abundance: .; CDR3aa: CSASRRWEGTDTQYF; CDR3nt: TGCAGTGCTAGTCGTCGTTGGGAGGGGACAGATACGCAGTATTTT
v_gene: TRBV5-1; j_gene: TRBJ2-3; d_gene: .; abundance: .; CDR3aa: CASSSGHFLDTDTQYF; CDR3nt: TGCGCCAGCAGCAGCGGCCATTTTTTGGACACAGATACGCAGTATTTT
v_gene: TRBV12-3/TRBV12-4; j_gene: TRBJ2-3; d_gene: .; abundance: .; CDR3aa: CASTSITDTQYF; CDR3nt: TGTGCCAGCACTTCCATCACAGATACGCAGTATTTT
v_gene: TRBV7-2; j_gene: TRBJ2-5; d_gene: .; abundance: many; CDR3aa: CASSLLTEETQYF; CDR3nt: TGTGCCAGCAGCTTATTGACAGAAGAGACCCAGTACTTC
v_gene: TRBV7-2; j_gene: TRBJ2-7; d_gene: .; abundance: .; CDR3aa: CASSLGPGPSSEQYF; CDR3nt: TGTGCCAGCAGCTTAGGGCCAGGGCCTTCTTCTGAGCAGTACTTC
v_gene: TRBV5-1; j_gene: TRBJ2-7; d_gene: .; abundance: few; CDR3aa: CASSLLTDYEQYF; CDR3nt: TGCGCCAGCAGCCTACTGACAGATTACGAGCAGTACTTC
v_gene: TRBV29-1; j_gene: TRBJ2-7; d_gene: .; abundance: many; CDR3aa: CSALFTPGQLSYEQYF; CDR3nt: TGCAGCGCCCTATTCACCCCGGGACAACTCTCCTACGAGCAGTACTTC
v_gene: TRBV9; j_gene: TRBJ2-1; d_gene: .; abundance: .; CDR3aa: CASSVVPLLGDEQFF; CDR3nt: TGTGCCAGCAGCGTAGTTCCCCTCCTAGGGGATGAGCAGTTCTTC
v_gene: TRBV6-2/TRBV6-3; j_gene: TRBJ2-7; d_gene: .; abundance: few; CDR3aa: CAGSYRGFYEQYF; CDR3nt: TGTGCCGGCAGTTACCGCGGGTTCTACGAGCAGTACTTC
v_gene: TRBV20-1; j_gene: TRBJ2-7; d_gene: TRBD2; abundance: few; CDR3aa: CSAGTGLAGAYEQYF; CDR3nt: TGCAGTGCTGGCACGGGACTAGCGGGGGCCTACGAGCAGTACTTC
v_gene: TRBV28; j_gene: TRBJ1-2; d_gene: TRBD1; abundance: .; CDR3aa: CASSLFREGASGYTF; CDR3nt: TGTGCCAGCAGTTTATTTAGGGAGGGGGCAAGTGGCTACACCTTC
v_gene: TRBV10-3; j_gene: TRBJ1-5; d_gene: .; abundance: .; CDR3aa: CAINTGPYQPQHF; CDR3nt: TGTGCCATCAACACAGGGCCGTATCAGCCCCAGCATTTT
v_gene: TRBV30; j_gene: TRBJ2-1; d_gene: TRBD2; abundance: .; CDR3aa: CAWSGTSGGDYEQFF; CDR3nt: TGTGCCTGGAGCGGGACTAGCGGGGGGGACTATGAGCAGTTCTTC
v_gene: TRBV7-9; j_gene: TRBJ2-1; d_gene: .; abundance: .; CDR3aa: CASSHRAWEQFF; CDR3nt: TGCGCCAGCAGCCATAGAGCATGGGAGCAGTTCTTC
v_gene: TRBV20-1; j_gene: TRBJ2-1; d_gene: .; abundance: many; CDR3aa: CSAPLDYVVDEQFF; CDR3nt: TGCAGTGCTCCGCTCGACTACGTAGTGGATGAGCAGTTCTTC
v_gene: TRBV5-6; j_gene: TRBJ1-2; d_gene: .; abundance: few; CDR3aa: CASSLGQGHYGYTF; CDR3nt: TGTGCCAGCAGCTTGGGTCAGGGACACTATGGCTACACCTTC
v_gene: TRBV4-2; j_gene: TRBJ2-1; d_gene: TRBD2; abundance: .; CDR3aa: CASSQGGASGYWTEQFF; CDR3nt: TGTGCCAGCAGCCAAGGGGGGGCTAGCGGGTATTGGACTGAGCAGTTCTTC
v_gene: TRBV10-3; j_gene: TRBJ1-5; d_gene: TRBD1; abundance: .; CDR3aa: CAIIRGDRVSQPQHF; CDR3nt: TGTGCCATCATCCGGGGCGACAGGGTTAGTCAGCCCCAGCATTTT
v_gene: TRBV4-1; j_gene: TRBJ1-6; d_gene: .; abundance: .; CDR3aa: CASSPGGRGGVNNSPLHF; CDR3nt: TGCGCCAGCAGCCCAGGTGGCCGTGGGGGGGTTAATAATTCACCCCTCCACTTT
v_gene: TRBV12-5; j_gene: TRBJ2-7; d_gene: TRBD2; abundance: once; CDR3aa: CASGLLAGWEQYF; CDR3nt: TGTGCTAGTGGCCTCCTAGCGGGTTGGGAGCAGTACTTC
v_gene: TRBV11-2; j_gene: TRBJ2-1; d_gene: .; abundance: few; CDR3aa: CASSFLWSSNEQFF; CDR3nt: .
v_gene: TRBV20-1; j_gene: TRBJ1-5; d_gene: .; abundance: .; CDR3aa: CSATHGQNQPQHF; CDR3nt: TGCAGTGCTACCCATGGACAGAATCAGCCCCAGCATTTT
v_gene: TRBV9; j_gene: TRBJ1-2; d_gene: .; abundance: .; CDR3aa: CASSGQPGVGGYTF; CDR3nt: TGTGCCAGCAGTGGACAGCCAGGGGTTGGAGGCTACACCTTC